This T cell receptor beta chain emerged from a study of cytomegalovirus exposure and HLA in healthy donors. Study-level points and caveats: Within the 120 or so validation repertoires, first-cohort TCR clusters tended to co-occur, according to a later analysis.

CDR1 and CDR2 from the germline V gene are PRHDT and FYEKMQ (reference sequence). V lost 5 bases to trimming and J lost 4 bases; unmatched junction nucleotides: 8. This CDR3 has 15 residues. To note about this clone: What it recognizes is unknown.

The assay was immunoSEQ multiplex PCR, and TCRdb's table has in-frame clones only and misses some. Of more than 85,000 clones listed, around 83% are singletons. The receptor's source is a woman aged 18-29 years in good health and CMV-seropositive. This chain joins TRBV13 and TRBJ2-1, with 7 bases matching TRBD1. Sequenced sample: PBMCs. The CDR3 DNA sequence: TGTGCCAGCAGCACCGAGGGGACAGTATACAATGAGCAGTTCTTC. This gives the protein CASSTEGTVYNEQFF.